These T cell receptor beta chains were read from a single sample in a study of identical twins. TCRdb used MiXCR to reprocess the 5' RACE reads, holding one entry per CDR3 protein. The table records approximately 590,000 distinct CDR3 sequences, 9.6% of them present only once. This sample was shared with a second study, whose subject was yellow fever vaccine responses in identical twins.

Input material: PBMCs. The source of these receptors is a woman aged 18-29 years in good health. CDR3s include the opening cysteine and the closing phenylalanine or tryptophan. The D gene is left open where the match is weak. The size field is filled for only some rows; it gives once, few, many or a size class.

clone size	D gene	J gene	V gene	CDR3 protein	CDR3 DNA
NA	TRBD2	TRBJ2-7	TRBV20-1	CSATGTPKREAPYEQYF	TGCAGTGCTACAGGGACCCCAAAGCGGGAGGCCCCCTACGAGCAGTACTTC
NA	TRBD2	TRBJ2-1	TRBV10-3	CAISGLAGEGDEQFF	TGTGCCATCAGCGGACTAGCGGGAGAGGGCGATGAGCAGTTCTTC
many	TRBD1	TRBJ2-6	TRBV12-3/TRBV12-4	CASSNPGQGGTGANVLTF	TGTGCCAGCAGTAACCCGGGACAGGGGGGAACTGGGGCCAACGTCCTGACTTTC
few	TRBD2	TRBJ2-3	TRBV4-3	CASSQVLAGGPGDTQYF	TGCGCCAGCAGCCAGGTTCTAGCGGGAGGGCCAGGGGATACGCAGTATTTT
few	NA	TRBJ1-3	TRBV2	CASSEQGLGNTIYF	TGTGCCAGCAGTGAACAGGGGCTCGGAAACACCATATATTTT
NA	TRBD2	TRBJ2-7	TRBV27	CASRGGVAGHEQYF	TGTGCCAGCAGGGGGGGAGTAGCGGGGCACGAGCAGTACTTC
few	NA	TRBJ1-5	TRBV20-1	CSARRGRDQPQHF	TGCAGTGCTAGACGGGGAAGGGATCAGCCCCAGCATTTT
once	NA	TRBJ2-3	TRBV12-3/TRBV12-4	CASSLAPGSGADTQYF	TGTGCCAGCAGTTTAGCGCCTGGGAGTGGCGCAGATACGCAGTATTTT
few	TRBD2	TRBJ2-7	TRBV3-1	CASSQDWAGGRFSYEQYF	TGTGCCAGCAGCCAAGATTGGGCGGGGGGGCGCTTCTCCTACGAGCAGTACTTC
NA	NA	TRBJ2-1	TRBV7-9	CASSLDRPLYNEQFF	TGTGCCAGCAGCTTGGACAGACCCCTCTACAATGAGCAGTTCTTC
few	TRBD2	TRBJ2-7	TRBV10-2	CASSAPGTSGYEQYF	TGCGCCAGCAGTGCCCCAGGGACTAGTGGTTACGAGCAGTACTTC
NA	NA	TRBJ2-3	TRBV6-5	CASRYSARADTQYF	TGTGCCAGCAGGTACTCGGCTAGGGCAGATACGCAGTATTTT
few	TRBD1	TRBJ2-7	TRBV29-1	CSVGTGGVGAAREQYF	TGCAGCGTTGGGACAGGGGGCGTTGGTGCCGCCCGGGAGCAGTACTTC
NA	TRBD1	TRBJ2-7	TRBV6-1	CASISGTDSYEQYF	TGTGCCAGCATCTCCGGGACAGACTCCTACGAGCAGTACTTC
many	NA	TRBJ2-1	TRBV20-1	CSAPSYNEQFF	TGCAGTGCTCCGAGCTACAATGAGCAGTTCTTC
few	TRBD2	TRBJ2-1	TRBV7-2	CASSLGLSGSNSEQFF	TGTGCCAGCAGCTTAGGACTCAGCGGGAGTAATTCTGAGCAGTTCTTC
NA	NA	TRBJ1-1	TRBV12-3/TRBV12-4	CASSIDTEAFF	TGTGCCAGCAGTATTGACACTGAAGCTTTCTTT
NA	NA	TRBJ2-2	TRBV9	CASSSLLGGTGELFF	TGTGCCAGCAGCTCTCTTCTAGGGGGAACCGGGGAGCTGTTTTTT
NA	TRBD1	TRBJ2-6	TRBV10-3	CAISGDSSSGANVLTF	TGTGCCATCAGTGGGGACAGCAGCTCTGGGGCCAACGTCCTGACTTTC
few	TRBD2	TRBJ2-1	TRBV14	CASSLGTRANNEQFF	TGTGCCAGCAGCCTGGGGACTAGAGCCAACAATGAGCAGTTCTTC
many	NA	TRBJ2-7	TRBV15	CATSRQGPPYEQYF	TGTGCCACCAGCAGACAGGGGCCCCCTTACGAGCAGTACTTC
few	NA	TRBJ2-7	TRBV20-1	CSAGLVGGAGEQYF	TGCAGTGCGGGACTAGTAGGGGGCGCGGGCGAGCAGTACTTC
many	TRBD2	TRBJ2-3	TRBV20-1	CSTGGLTDTQYF	TGCAGTACGGGAGGACTCACAGATACGCAGTATTTT
few	TRBD2	TRBJ2-5	TRBV6-4	CASRLAEPGETQYF	TGTGCCAGCAGACTAGCGGAGCCCGGGGAGACCCAGTACTTC
few	NA	TRBJ2-2	TRBV7-2	CASSTHGGELFF	TGTGCCAGCAGCACCCACGGCGGGGAGCTGTTTTTT
few	NA	TRBJ2-7	TRBV12-3/TRBV12-4	CASSQLATGPYEQYF	TGTGCCAGCAGCCAACTCGCTACAGGGCCCTACGAGCAGTACTTC
many	NA	TRBJ2-3	TRBV21-1	CASSKGLQGELGVPDTQYF	TGTGCCAGCAGCAAAGGACTACAGGGGGAGTTGGGAGTGCCAGATACGCAGTATTTT